This T cell receptor beta chain derives from a study of CD8 T cells in ankylosing spondylitis. This clonotype was observed a few times. The antigen remains undetermined. Study-level results: Earlier studies detected some motif variants in reactive arthritis synovial fluid and blood. Researchers reportedly found disease-linked clones significantly enriched in matched ankylosing spondylitis synovial fluid. The authors found the disease-linked clones to be CD8+ and relatively rare in peripheral blood. Characteristic of ankylosing spondylitis blood, it appeared, was a TCR beta motif comprising about eight highly homologous variants.

TCRdb analysed the 5' RACE reads with MiXCR anew, one entry per CDR3 protein. Counted here are 700,000 or so distinct CDR3 sequences, under 20% occurring once; the ten biggest clones make up around 19%. Germline CDR1 and CDR2: SGHRS and YFSETQ. This CDR3 is 15 amino acids long. Between the trimmed V and J ends, which lost 0 bases and 5 bases, there was a span of 14 bases. The genes are TRBV5-1 and TRBJ1-1; TRBD1 is a possible D gene (5 bases). The sequenced sample consisted of blood, either unsorted or a sorted T cell fraction (not recorded which). The sequence came from a male donor with ankylosing spondylitis. CDR3 bases: TGCGCCAGCAGCTTGGGACAGCCCTTTAAGACTGAAGCTTTCTTT. Translating it yields CASSLGQPFKTEAFF.